This T cell receptor beta chain was captured by sequencing in a study of radiation and T cells in renal cell carcinoma. Study-level results: Pretreatment tumor biopsies were lacking, so baseline clonotypes are unknown. Top tumor clonotypes rose in blood 2 weeks post-radiation, then contracted.

Produced via immunoSEQ multiplex PCR; TCRdb's table is partial and in-frame only. The data show 150,000 to 200,000 clones, about 87% seen once. There are 18 residues in the CDR3. Germline CDR1 and CDR2: SSHAT and FNYEAQ (reference sequence). Concerning this clone itself: Its antigen is undetermined. The junction shows a germline mismatch at one end, possibly a read error.

Time point in this sample: blood 4 weeks post-SBRT, at nephrectomy. Documented treatment: 15 Gy SBRT to primary tumor, nephrectomy 4 weeks later. Nephrectomy followed 15 Gy stereotactic body radiation by 4 weeks. Serial blood draws occurred at baseline and 2 and 4 weeks post-SBRT. The clonotype originates from a woman aged 50 to 60 with renal cell carcinoma. The sample here was blood, taken from a patient whose treatment included radiotherapy and nephrectomy. The chain is built from TRBV7-7 and TRBJ1-3, with a possible D match to TRBD1 (5 bases). The CDR3: CASSSGTHGAISGNTIYF. The DNA for the CDR3 is TGTGCTAGCAGCTCCGGGACTCACGGTGCAATCTCTGGAAACACCATATATTTT.